A few counts support the clone carrying this TCR beta chain. Its antigen is undetermined. These data belong to a study of T-cell memory formation after mild COVID-19. Study-wide context: Largely, the TCR clusters proved donor specific.

Findings and caveats of the study: CD4+ contracting clones were mainly CM and EM; CD8+ ones, EMRA.

This CDR3 has 15 amino acids. In germline, CDR1 is SEHNR, CDR2 FQNEAQ (reference sequence). The V end was cut by 7 bases, the J end by 12 bases, with 25 bases between. In TCRdb, the 5' RACE reads were re-called with MiXCR into one record per CDR3 protein. The sample lists about 390,000 distinct CDR3 sequences, around a sixth occurring once. Sequenced input: PBMCs or a T cell subset sorted from them (not recorded which). The sequence derives from a man in his late teens or twenties who had mild COVID-19 (a few samples of this study predate the infection). Cell type and time point are not known. The rearrangement joins TRBV7-9 to TRBJ2-1, with D perhaps TRBD1 or TRBD2 (5 bases each). The chain's CDR3 is CASNHRDGGLYGQFF. The CDR3 bases are TGTGCCAGCAACCACCGGGACGGTGGGCTTTACGGGCAGTTCTTC.